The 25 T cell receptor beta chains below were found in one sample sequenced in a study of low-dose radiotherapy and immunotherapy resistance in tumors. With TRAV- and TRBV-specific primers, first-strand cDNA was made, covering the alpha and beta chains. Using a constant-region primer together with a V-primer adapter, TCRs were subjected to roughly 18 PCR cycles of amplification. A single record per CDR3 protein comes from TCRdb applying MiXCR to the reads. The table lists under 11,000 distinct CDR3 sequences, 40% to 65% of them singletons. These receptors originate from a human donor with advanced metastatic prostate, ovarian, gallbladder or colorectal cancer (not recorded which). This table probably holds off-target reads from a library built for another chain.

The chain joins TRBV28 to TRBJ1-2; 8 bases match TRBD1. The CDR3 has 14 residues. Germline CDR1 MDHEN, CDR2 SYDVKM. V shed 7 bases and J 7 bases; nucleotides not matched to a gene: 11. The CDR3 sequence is CASTQGAYGGGYTF. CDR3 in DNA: TGTGCCAGCACTCAGGGGGCGTATGGTGGTGGCTACACCTTC.

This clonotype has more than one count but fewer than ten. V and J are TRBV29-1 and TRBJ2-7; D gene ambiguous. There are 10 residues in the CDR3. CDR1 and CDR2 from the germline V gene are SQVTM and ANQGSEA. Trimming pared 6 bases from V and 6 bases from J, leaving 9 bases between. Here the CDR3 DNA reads TGCAGCGTCGCGGAGCCCGAGCAGTACTTC. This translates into CSVAEPEQYF.

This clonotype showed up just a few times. The CDR3 here is CAIQVQASEAFF. CDR3 sequence (DNA): TGTGCCATCCAAGTTCAGGCCAGTGAAGCTTTCTTT. The V call is TRBV28, the J call TRBJ1-1, with D unresolved. Deletions cut 10 bases from V and 7 bases from J, with 16 bases between. The CDR3 is 12 amino acids. CDR1 and CDR2 (germline): MDHEN, SYDVKM.

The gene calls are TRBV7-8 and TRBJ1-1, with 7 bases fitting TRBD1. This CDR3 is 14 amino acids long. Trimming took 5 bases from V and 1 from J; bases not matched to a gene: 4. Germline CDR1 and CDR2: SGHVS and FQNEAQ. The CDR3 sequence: CASSQGTANTEAFF. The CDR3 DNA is TGTGCCAGCAGCCAAGGGACAGCGAACACTGAAGCTTTCTTT.

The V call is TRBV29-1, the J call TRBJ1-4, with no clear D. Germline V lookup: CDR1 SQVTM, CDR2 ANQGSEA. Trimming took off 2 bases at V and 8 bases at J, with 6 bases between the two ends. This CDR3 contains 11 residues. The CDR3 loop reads CSVEQDEKLFF. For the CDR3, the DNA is TGCAGCGTTGAACAGGACGAAAAACTGTTTTTT.

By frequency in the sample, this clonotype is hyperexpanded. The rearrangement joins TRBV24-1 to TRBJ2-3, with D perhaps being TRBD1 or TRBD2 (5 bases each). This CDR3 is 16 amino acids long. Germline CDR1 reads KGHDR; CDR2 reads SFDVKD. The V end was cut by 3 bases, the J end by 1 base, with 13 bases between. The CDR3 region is CATSDSWDGRTDTQYF. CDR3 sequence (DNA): TGTGCCACCAGTGATAGCTGGGACGGACGCACAGATACGCAGTATTTT.

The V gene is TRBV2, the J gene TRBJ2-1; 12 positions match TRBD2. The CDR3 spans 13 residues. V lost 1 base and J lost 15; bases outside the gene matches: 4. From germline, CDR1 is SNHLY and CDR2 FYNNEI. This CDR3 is CASSEVTSGGLFF. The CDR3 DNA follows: TGTGCCAGCAGTGAAGTTACTAGCGGGGGGCTGTTCTTC.

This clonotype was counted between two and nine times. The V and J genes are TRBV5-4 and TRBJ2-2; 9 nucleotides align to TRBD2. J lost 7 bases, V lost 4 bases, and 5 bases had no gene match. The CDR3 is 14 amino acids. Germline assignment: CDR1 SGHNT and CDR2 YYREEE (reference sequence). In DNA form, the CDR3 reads TGTGCCAGCAGCCAGATAGCGGGGGACGGGGAGCTGTTTTTT. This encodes CASSQIAGDGELFF.

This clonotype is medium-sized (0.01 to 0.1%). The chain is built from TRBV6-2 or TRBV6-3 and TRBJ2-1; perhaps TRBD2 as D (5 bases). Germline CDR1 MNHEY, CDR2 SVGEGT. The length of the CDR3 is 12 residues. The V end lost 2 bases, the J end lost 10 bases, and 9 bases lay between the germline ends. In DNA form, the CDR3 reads TGTGCCAGCAGTTACATGGGAGAGGAGCAGTTCTTC. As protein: CASSYMGEEQFF.

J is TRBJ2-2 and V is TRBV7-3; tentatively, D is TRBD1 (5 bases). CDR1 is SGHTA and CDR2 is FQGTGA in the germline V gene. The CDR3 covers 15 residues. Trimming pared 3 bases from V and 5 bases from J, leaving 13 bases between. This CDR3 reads CASSLGRVGTGELFF. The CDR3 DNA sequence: TGTGCCAGCAGCTTGGGCAGGGTTGGTACCGGGGAGCTGTTTTTT.

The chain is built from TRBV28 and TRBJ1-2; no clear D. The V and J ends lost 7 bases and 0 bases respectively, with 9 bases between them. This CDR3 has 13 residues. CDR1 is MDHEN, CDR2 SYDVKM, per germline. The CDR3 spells CASISGANYGYTF. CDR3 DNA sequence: TGTGCCAGCATCTCTGGGGCTAACTATGGCTACACCTTC.

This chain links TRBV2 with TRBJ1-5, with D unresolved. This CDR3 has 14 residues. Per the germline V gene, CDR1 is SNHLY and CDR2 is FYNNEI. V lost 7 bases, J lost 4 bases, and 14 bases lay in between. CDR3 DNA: TGTGCCAGCACTCAGGCAGGTGATAATCAGCCCCAGCATTTT. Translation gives CASTQAGDNQPQHF.

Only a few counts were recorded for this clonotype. CDR3 nucleotide sequence: TGCGCCAGCAGCTTGGAAGAGGGGGCTCACTATGGCTACACCTTC. Its protein product is CASSLEEGAHYGYTF. V usage is TRBV5-1 and J usage is TRBJ1-2; 7 nucleotides align to TRBD1. Per the germline V gene, CDR1 is SGHRS and CDR2 is YFSETQ. The CDR3 sequence is 15 residues long. The V segment lost 0 bases and the J segment 3 bases; nucleotides outside the gene matches: 5.

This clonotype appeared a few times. The CDR3 sequence: CASSPPGRANTGELFF. The CDR3 nucleotides read TGTGCCAGCAGCCCCCCGGGGAGGGCTAACACCGGGGAGCTGTTTTTT. The J gene is TRBJ2-2, the V gene TRBV12-3 or TRBV12-4; 7 bases align to TRBD2. CDR3 length: 16 amino acids. V was clipped by 6 bases and J by 2 bases; unmatched bases: 9.

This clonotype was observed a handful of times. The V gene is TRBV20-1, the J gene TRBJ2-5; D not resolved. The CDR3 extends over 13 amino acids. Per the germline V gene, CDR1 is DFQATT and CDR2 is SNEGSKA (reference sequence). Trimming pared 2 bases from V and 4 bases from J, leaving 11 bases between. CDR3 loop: CSARRWAVETQYF. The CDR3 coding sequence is TGCAGTGCTAGAAGGTGGGCTGTAGAGACCCAGTACTTC.

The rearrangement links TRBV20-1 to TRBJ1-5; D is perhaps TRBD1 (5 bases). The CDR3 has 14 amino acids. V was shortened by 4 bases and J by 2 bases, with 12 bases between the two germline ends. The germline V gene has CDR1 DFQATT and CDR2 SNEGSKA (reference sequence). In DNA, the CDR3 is TGCAGTGCTACGGTGGGGGGGGGCAATCAGCCCCAGCATTTT. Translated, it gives CSATVGGGNQPQHF.

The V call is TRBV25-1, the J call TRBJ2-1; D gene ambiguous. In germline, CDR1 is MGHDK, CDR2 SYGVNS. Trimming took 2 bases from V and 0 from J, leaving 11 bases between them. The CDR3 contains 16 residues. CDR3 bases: TGTGCCAGCAGTGAACTAGGGATTTCCTCCTACAATGAGCAGTTCTTC. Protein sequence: CASSELGISSYNEQFF.

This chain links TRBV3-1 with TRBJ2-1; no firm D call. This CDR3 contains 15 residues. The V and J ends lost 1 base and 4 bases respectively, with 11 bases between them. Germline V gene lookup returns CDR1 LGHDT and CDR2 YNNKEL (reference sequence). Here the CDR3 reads CASSQGIEQYNEQFF. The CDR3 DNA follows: TGTGCCAGCAGCCAAGGAATTGAGCAATACAATGAGCAGTTCTTC.

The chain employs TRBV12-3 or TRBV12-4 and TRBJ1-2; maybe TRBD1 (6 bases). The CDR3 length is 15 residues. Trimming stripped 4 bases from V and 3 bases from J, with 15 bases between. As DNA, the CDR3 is TGTGCCAGCAGTTACCAGATTACAGGGTACTATGGCTACACCTTC. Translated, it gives CASSYQITGYYGYTF.

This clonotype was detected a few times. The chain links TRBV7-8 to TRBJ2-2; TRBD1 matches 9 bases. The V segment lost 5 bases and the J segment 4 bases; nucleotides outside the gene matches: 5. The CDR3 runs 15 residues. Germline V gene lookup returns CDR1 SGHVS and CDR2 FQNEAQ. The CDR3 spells CASSLQGAFTGELFF. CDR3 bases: TGTGCCAGCAGCCTACAGGGGGCCTTCACCGGGGAGCTGTTTTTT.

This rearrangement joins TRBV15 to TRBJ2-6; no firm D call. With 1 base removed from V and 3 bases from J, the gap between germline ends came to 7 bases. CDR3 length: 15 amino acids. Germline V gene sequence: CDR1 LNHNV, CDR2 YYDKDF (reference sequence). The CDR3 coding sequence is TGTGCCACCAGCAGAGCCAGTCTTGGGGCCAACGTCCTGACTTTC. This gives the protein CATSRASLGANVLTF.

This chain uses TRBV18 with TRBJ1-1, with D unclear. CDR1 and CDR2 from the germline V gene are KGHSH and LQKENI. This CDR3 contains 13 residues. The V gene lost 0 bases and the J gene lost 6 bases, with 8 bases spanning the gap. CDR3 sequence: CASSPPSVPEAFF. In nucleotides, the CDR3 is TGTGCCAGCTCACCACCTTCCGTGCCTGAAGCTTTCTTT. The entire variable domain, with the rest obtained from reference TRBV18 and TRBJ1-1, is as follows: NAGVMQNPRHLVRRRGQEARLRCSPMKGHSHVYWYRQLPEEGLKFMVYLQKENIIDESGMPKERFSAEFPKEGPSILRIQQVVRGDSAAYFCASSPPSVPEAFFGQGTRLTVV.

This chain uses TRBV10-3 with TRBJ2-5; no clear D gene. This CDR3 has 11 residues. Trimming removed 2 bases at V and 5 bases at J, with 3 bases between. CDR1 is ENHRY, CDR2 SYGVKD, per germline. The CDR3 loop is CAISEGETQYF. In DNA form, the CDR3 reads TGTGCCATCAGTGAGGGGGAGACCCAGTACTTC.

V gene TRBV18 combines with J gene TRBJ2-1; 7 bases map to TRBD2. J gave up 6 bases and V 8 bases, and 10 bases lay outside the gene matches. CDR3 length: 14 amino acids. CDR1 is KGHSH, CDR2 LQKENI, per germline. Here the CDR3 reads CASTSGRGVNEQFF. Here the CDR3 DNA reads TGTGCCAGCACCTCGGGACGGGGGGTCAATGAGCAGTTCTTC.

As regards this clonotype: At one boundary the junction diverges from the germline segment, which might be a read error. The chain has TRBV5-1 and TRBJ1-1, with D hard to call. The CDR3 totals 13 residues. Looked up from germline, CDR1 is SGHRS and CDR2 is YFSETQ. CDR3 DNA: TGTGCCAGCAGCTACGACTTGAACACTGAAGCTTTCTTT. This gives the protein CASSYDLNTEAFF.